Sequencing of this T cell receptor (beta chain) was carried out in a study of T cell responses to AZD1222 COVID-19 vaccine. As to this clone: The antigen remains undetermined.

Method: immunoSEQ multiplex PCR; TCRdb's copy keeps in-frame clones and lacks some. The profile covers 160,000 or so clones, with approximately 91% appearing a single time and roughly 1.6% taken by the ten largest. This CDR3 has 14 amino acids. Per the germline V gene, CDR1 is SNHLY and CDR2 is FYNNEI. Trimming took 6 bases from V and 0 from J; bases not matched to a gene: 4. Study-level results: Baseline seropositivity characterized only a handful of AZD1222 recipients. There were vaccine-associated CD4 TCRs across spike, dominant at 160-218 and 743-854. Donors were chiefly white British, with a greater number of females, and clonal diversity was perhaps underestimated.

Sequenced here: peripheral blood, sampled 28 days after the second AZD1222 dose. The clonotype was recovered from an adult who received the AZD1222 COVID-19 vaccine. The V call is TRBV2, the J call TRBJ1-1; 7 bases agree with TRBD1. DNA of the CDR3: TGTGCCAGCAGGACTCAGGGGGTGAACACTGAAGCTTTCTTT. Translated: CASRTQGVNTEAFF.